These T cell receptor beta chains were read from a single sample in a study of T cells in localized non-small cell lung cancer. The table came from immunoSEQ multiplex PCR; TCRdb's copy has only in-frame clones and leaves some out. This table holds nearly 25,000 clones, approximately 83% found once. The starting material was peripheral blood, obtained before any cancer treatment. The origin of the receptors is a male donor at least 60 years old with stage II squamous cell lung carcinoma. Each CDR3 is given without its conserved first and last residue. D genes are given only for firm matches. A row's size may be missing; if present it is once, few, many or a size class.

CDR3	size	J	V	D
ASSRAGPNYGYT	few	TRBJ1-2	TRBV5-1	NA
SVDGGKHTGELF	once	TRBJ2-2	TRBV29-1	NA
ASSGPGSTQY	NA	TRBJ2-3	TRBV6-1	NA
ASSYLRDREETQY	NA	TRBJ2-5	TRBV5-8	TRBD1
ASSQVPQIRGPNTGELF	NA	TRBJ2-2	TRBV4-1	NA
ASSPTLAGSGGRGEQF	NA	TRBJ2-1	TRBV18	TRBD2
ASSEGPLKTQY	NA	TRBJ2-5	TRBV5-1	NA
ASSSTGSREQY	NA	TRBJ2-7	TRBV5-1	NA
ASSLGELYEQF	NA	TRBJ2-1	TRBV7-2	NA
ASSLLAVSGYT	few	TRBJ1-2	TRBV7-9	NA
ASSEIRKMNTEAF	NA	TRBJ1-1	TRBV5-5	NA
ASSLRDSYGYT	NA	TRBJ1-2	TRBV6-6	NA
ASSQVGVLSVQF	NA	TRBJ1-4	TRBV4-3	NA
ASSHLLAPAGEQY	NA	TRBJ2-7	TRBV4-1	NA
ASSVDAGETQY	NA	TRBJ2-5	TRBV7-2	NA
ATSSQGPTDTQY	few	TRBJ2-3	TRBV15	NA